The TCR beta chain under discussion was sequenced for a study of T cell changes during pregnancy in multiple sclerosis. Measured with immunoSEQ multiplex PCR; TCRdb has only the in-frame clones, and not every one. The sample includes around 67,000 clones, over 80% seen only once; the top ten take 2.3%. Germline values: CDR1 SEHNR, CDR2 FQNEAQ (reference sequence). V lost 4 bases and J 0 bases, leaving 9 bases between the germline ends. This CDR3 comprises 14 residues. The chain carries TRBV7-9 and TRBJ2-5; no definite D call. The sequence was obtained from a female donor with multiple sclerosis, enrolled in a pregnancy study. Sequenced here: peripheral blood, sampled in the first trimester of pregnancy. The CDR3 loop is CASSSYMYQETQYF. The CDR3 coding sequence is TGTGCCAGCAGCTCCTATATGTACCAAGAGACCCAGTACTTC.